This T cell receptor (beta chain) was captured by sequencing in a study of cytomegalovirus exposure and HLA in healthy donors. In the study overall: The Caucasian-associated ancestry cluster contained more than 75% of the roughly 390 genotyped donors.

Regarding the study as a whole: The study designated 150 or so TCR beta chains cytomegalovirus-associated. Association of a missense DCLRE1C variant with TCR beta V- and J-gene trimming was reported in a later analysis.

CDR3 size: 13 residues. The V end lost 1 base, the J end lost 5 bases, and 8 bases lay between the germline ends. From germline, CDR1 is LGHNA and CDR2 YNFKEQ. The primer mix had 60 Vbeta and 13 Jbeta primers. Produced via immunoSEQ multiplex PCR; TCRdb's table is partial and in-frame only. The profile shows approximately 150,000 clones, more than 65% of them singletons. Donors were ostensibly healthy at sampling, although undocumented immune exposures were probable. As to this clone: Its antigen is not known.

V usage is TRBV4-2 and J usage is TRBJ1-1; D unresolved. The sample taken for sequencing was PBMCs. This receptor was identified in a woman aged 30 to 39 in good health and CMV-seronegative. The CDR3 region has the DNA TGTGCCAGCAGCCAAGGGGCGGGAACTGAAGCTTTCTTT. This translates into CASSQGAGTEAFF.